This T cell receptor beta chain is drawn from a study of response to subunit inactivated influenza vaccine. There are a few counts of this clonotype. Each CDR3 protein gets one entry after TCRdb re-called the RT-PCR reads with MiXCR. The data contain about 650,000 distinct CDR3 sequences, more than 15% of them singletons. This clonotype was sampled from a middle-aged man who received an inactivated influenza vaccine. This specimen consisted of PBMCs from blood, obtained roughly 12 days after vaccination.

The CDR3 protein is CSARETNYEQYF. The CDR3 DNA reads as TGCAGTGCTAGAGAAACCAACTACGAGCAGTACTTC. This sequence joins TRBV20-1 and TRBJ2-7, with D hard to call. The V end lost 0 bases, the J end lost 3 bases, and 6 bases lay between the germline ends. The length of the CDR3 is 12 residues. Germline-derived CDR1 and CDR2 are DFQATT and SNEGSKA (reference sequence).